This is a list of T cell receptor beta chains from one sample in a study of cytomegalovirus exposure and HLA in healthy donors. Some clones are missing from TCRdb's copy, which holds only in-frame ones; the method was immunoSEQ multiplex PCR. The profile shows more than 95,000 clones, 10% of them singletons. The specimen was PBMCs. The receptor set was obtained from a man aged 40-49 years in good health and CMV-seropositive. The CDR3 runs from the conserved cysteine through the conserved F or W. The D gene is left open where the match is weak. The size entry is marked missing in some rows and otherwise reads once, few, many or a size class.

D gene,V gene,J gene,clone size,CDR3 protein,CDR3 DNA
TRBD1,TRBV7-9,TRBJ2-7,.,CASSSPATGAYEQYF,TGTGCCAGCAGCTCCCCCGCGACAGGGGCCTACGAGCAGTACTTC
.,TRBV10-3,TRBJ1-1,.,CAIRNRVEAFF,TGTGCCATCAGAAACAGAGTTGAAGCTTTCTTT
TRBD1,TRBV18,TRBJ2-3,.,CASFSVGQGDTQYF,TGTGCCAGCTTCTCCGTGGGACAGGGAGATACGCAGTATTTT
.,TRBV19,TRBJ1-4,few,CASSRPGRVSEKLFF,TGTGCCAGTAGTAGGCCCGGCAGGGTCTCTGAAAAACTGTTTTTT
.,TRBV5-1,TRBJ2-2,.,CATSPGGTPGELFF,TGCGCCACCTCCCCGGGCGGGACTCCCGGGGAGCTGTTTTTT
.,TRBV2,TRBJ2-7,.,CASSAGQSNEQYF,TGTGCCAGCAGTGCGGGTCAGAGCAACGAGCAGTACTTC
TRBD1,TRBV29-1,TRBJ2-4,.,CSVGQGNIQYF,TGCAGCGTAGGACAGGGGAACATTCAGTACTTC
.,TRBV27,TRBJ2-7,few,CASSQDLTGRYSYEQYF,TGTGCCAGCAGTCAAGACCTGACAGGCCGATACTCCTACGAGCAGTACTTC
.,TRBV9,TRBJ2-7,.,CASSVVQGEQYF,TGTGCCAGCAGCGTAGTGCAGGGCGAGCAGTACTTC
.,TRBV7-3,TRBJ2-1,.,CASSSEGGDAIHEQFF,TGTGCCAGCAGCTCAGAGGGGGGGGACGCCATCCATGAGCAGTTCTTC
TRBD1,TRBV13,TRBJ2-3,few,CASLTGGESDTQYF,TGTGCCAGCCTCACAGGGGGCGAGTCAGATACGCAGTATTTT
.,TRBV14,TRBJ2-3,few,CASSLGQDYLSDTQYF,TGTGCCAGCAGCCTTGGACAGGACTATCTGTCAGATACGCAGTATTTT
TRBD2,TRBV5-6,TRBJ2-1,.,CASSFLSGRADNEQFF,TGTGCCAGCAGCTTTCTTAGCGGGAGGGCCGACAATGAGCAGTTCTTC
TRBD1,TRBV11-2,TRBJ2-5,.,CASSPGTGQETQYF,TGTGCCAGCAGCCCAGGGACAGGCCAAGAGACCCAGTACTTC
TRBD1,TRBV6-5,TRBJ2-2,few,CASSPGTGHTGELFF,TGTGCCAGCAGTCCCGGGACAGGGCACACCGGGGAGCTGTTTTTT
.,TRBV7-2,TRBJ2-1,.,CASSLEVSGAGYNEQFF,TGTGCCAGCAGCTTAGAGGTATCGGGAGCTGGGTACAATGAGCAGTTCTTC
.,TRBV28,TRBJ2-1,.,CASSLAAYNEQFF,TGTGCCAGCAGTTTAGCGGCCTACAATGAGCAGTTCTTC
.,TRBV11-2,TRBJ2-1,.,CASSLAGNSYNEQFF,TGTGCCAGCAGCTTAGCGGGAAACTCCTACAATGAGCAGTTCTTC
.,TRBV7-9,TRBJ1-4,few,CASSPRVGEKLFF,TGTGCCAGCAGCCCCCGGGTGGGTGAAAAACTGTTTTTT
.,TRBV4-2,TRBJ2-2,few,CASSQEFRAGGELFF,TGTGCCAGCAGCCAAGAATTTCGGGCGGGCGGGGAGCTGTTTTTT
TRBD1,TRBV6-5,TRBJ1-3,.,CASGSGTGVLFLYF,TGTGCCAGCGGATCCGGGACAGGGGTCCTTTTTCTATATTTT
.,TRBV28,TRBJ1-1,few,CASSSVSGAGTEAFF,TGTGCCAGCAGTTCCGTCAGCGGGGCAGGGACTGAAGCTTTCTTT
TRBD1,TRBV7-6,TRBJ2-7,.,CASSLGQAGSYEQYF,TGTGCCAGCAGCTTGGGACAGGCCGGCTCCTACGAGCAGTACTTC
.,TRBV6-6,TRBJ2-7,.,CASSPRDFEQYF,TGTGCCAGCAGTCCCCGGGACTTCGAACAGTACTTC
.,TRBV11-3,TRBJ2-1,.,CASSLEENNEQFF,TGTGCCAGCAGCTTAGAAGAGAACAATGAGCAGTTCTTC
.,TRBV20-1,TRBJ1-4,few,CSAPLEKLFF,TGCAGTGCCCCCCTTGAAAAACTGTTTTTT
TRBD1,TRBV6-5,TRBJ1-5,.,CASSQGTGGQPQHF,TGTGCCAGCAGCCAAGGGACAGGAGGACAGCCTCAGCATTTT
TRBD1,TRBV7-2,TRBJ1-5,.,CASSADRDNQPQHF,TGTGCCAGCAGCGCAGACAGGGATAATCAGCCCCAGCATTTT
.,TRBV14,TRBJ2-2,few,CASSRQRATGELFF,TGTGCCAGCAGCCGGCAGAGGGCCACCGGGGAGCTGTTTTTT
TRBD2,TRBV7-9,TRBJ2-1,.,CASSVRLAGGAHNEQFF,TGTGCCAGCAGCGTCAGACTAGCGGGAGGGGCCCACAATGAGCAGTTCTTC
.,TRBV29-1,TRBJ2-6,few,CSVTLHGLSGANVLTF,TGCAGCGTTACACTCCACGGGTTGTCTGGGGCCAACGTCCTGACTTTC
TRBD2,TRBV6-1,TRBJ2-3,.,CASSEVGTSATDTQYF,TGTGCCAGCAGTGAAGTGGGGACTAGCGCCACAGATACGCAGTATTTT
.,TRBV9,TRBJ2-1,.,CASSAPGISRHEQFF,TGTGCCAGCAGCGCCCCCGGGATCAGCAGGCATGAGCAGTTCTTC
.,TRBV5-1,TRBJ2-7,few,CVSSLPGVYEQYF,TGCGTCAGCAGCTTACCGGGAGTCTACGAGCAGTACTTC
TRBD2,TRBV7-2,TRBJ2-1,few,CASSPWTSGRGNEQFF,TGTGCCAGCAGCCCCTGGACTAGCGGGAGAGGCAATGAGCAGTTCTTC
.,TRBV19,TRBJ2-3,few,CASSLAHPGPSTDTQYF,TGTGCCAGTAGCCTAGCTCACCCCGGACCTAGCACAGATACGCAGTATTTT
.,TRBV29-1,TRBJ2-7,few,CSVQGRTAPYEQYF,TGCAGCGTCCAAGGAAGGACAGCCCCCTACGAGCAGTACTTC
.,TRBV29-1,TRBJ2-7,.,CSPAAYEQYF,TGCAGCCCCGCAGCCTACGAGCAGTACTTC
TRBD1,TRBV27,TRBJ1-1,few,CASSIAGGTTEAFF,TGTGCCAGCAGTATAGCAGGGGGCACCACTGAAGCTTTCTTT
TRBD1,TRBV9,TRBJ1-4,.,CASSVSEGQGPEKLFF,TGTGCCAGCAGCGTTTCAGAAGGACAGGGGCCTGAAAAACTGTTTTTT
TRBD1,TRBV27,TRBJ2-2,few,CASSLLTGITGELFF,TGTGCCAGCAGTTTGCTGACAGGGATTACCGGGGAGCTGTTTTTT
.,TRBV11-2,TRBJ2-7,.,CASSEEIAERFYEQYF,TGTGCCAGCAGCGAAGAAATAGCCGAACGATTCTACGAGCAGTACTTC
TRBD1,TRBV7-8,TRBJ1-2,.,CASSLGPDRAGNGYTF,TGTGCCAGCAGCTTAGGACCGGACAGGGCAGGGAATGGCTACACCTTC
TRBD1,TRBV6-6,TRBJ2-7,.,CASSHQTGTYEQYF,TGTGCCAGCAGCCACCAGACAGGGACCTACGAGCAGTACTTC
.,TRBV19,TRBJ1-5,few,CASSLGRTRGNQPQHF,TGTGCCAGTAGTCTAGGGAGGACCAGAGGCAATCAGCCCCAGCATTTT
TRBD2,TRBV11-2,TRBJ2-3,.,CASSLSVAGATDTQYF,TGTGCCAGCAGCTTATCTGTGGCGGGAGCCACAGATACGCAGTATTTT
.,TRBV7-9,TRBJ2-4,.,CASSTPGKNIQYF,TGTGCCAGCAGCACGCCCGGCAAAAACATTCAGTACTTC
.,TRBV6-6,TRBJ2-5,.,CASSYSSGLGETQYF,TGTGCCAGCAGTTACTCGAGCGGTTTGGGGGAGACCCAGTACTTC
.,TRBV9,TRBJ1-2,few,CASSPALGRGYTF,TGTGCCAGCAGCCCGGCGTTGGGCCGCGGCTACACCTTC
.,TRBV11-2,TRBJ2-7,.,CASSLGLASYEQYF,TGTGCCAGCAGCTTAGGTCTAGCTTCCTACGAGCAGTACTTC
TRBD1,TRBV27,TRBJ2-7,few,CASSGGTGRFEQYF,TGTGCCAGCAGTGGGGGGACAGGGAGGTTCGAGCAGTACTTC
.,TRBV7-2,TRBJ2-7,few,CASSKDRGGLYEQYF,TGTGCCAGCAGCAAGGACAGAGGAGGCCTCTACGAGCAGTACTTC
TRBD1,TRBV7-9,TRBJ2-7,few,CAATGVSYEQYF,TGTGCCGCCACAGGGGTCTCCTACGAGCAGTACTTC
TRBD2,TRBV7-3,TRBJ2-2,.,CASSGSSGRATGELFF,TGTGCCAGCAGCGGTTCGAGCGGGAGGGCCACCGGGGAGCTGTTTTTT